This TCR beta chain came from a study of T cell responses to AZD1222 COVID-19 vaccine. Study-level points and caveats: Receipt of two AZD1222 doses was followed by a rise in Spike-specific TCR breadth and depth. Repertoire samples came only from after the peak T cell response. At study baseline, merely several AZD1222 recipients were seropositive. Regions 160-218 and 743-854 held dominance among vaccine-associated CD4 TCRs, which spanned spike.

Clones were read by immunoSEQ multiplex PCR, and TCRdb kept only the in-frame ones, dropping some. The sample has approximately 170,000 clones; roughly 92% are singletons. With respect to this clone: Its target is unknown. Sequence at one end of the junction differs from germline and may be a read error.

The CDR3 has 14 residues. Germline V gene lookup returns CDR1 LGHNA and CDR2 YNFKEQ. The input for sequencing was peripheral blood, taken on day 0 of AZD1222 vaccination. The chain recombines TRBV4-2 with TRBJ1-3, with 8 bases aligning to TRBD1. The receptor was isolated from an adult in good health. The CDR3 spells CASTQDRGRRLWYF. CDR3 DNA: TGTGCCAGCACCCAAGACAGGGGCCGACGGCTATGGTATTTT.